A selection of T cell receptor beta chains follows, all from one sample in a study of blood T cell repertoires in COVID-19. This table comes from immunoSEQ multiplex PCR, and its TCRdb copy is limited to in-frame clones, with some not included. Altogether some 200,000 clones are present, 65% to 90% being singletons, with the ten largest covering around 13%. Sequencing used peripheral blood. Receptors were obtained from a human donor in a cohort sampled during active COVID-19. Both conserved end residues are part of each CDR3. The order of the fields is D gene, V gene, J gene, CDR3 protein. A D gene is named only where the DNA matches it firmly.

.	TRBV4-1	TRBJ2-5	CASSSAGETQYF
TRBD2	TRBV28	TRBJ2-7	CASTDHPGTSGRQSYEQYF
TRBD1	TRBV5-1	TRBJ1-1	CASSDLRDREKRGAKNTEAFF
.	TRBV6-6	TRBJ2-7	CASRRDSYEQYF
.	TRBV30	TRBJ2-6	CAWNSFGVSRSGANVLTF
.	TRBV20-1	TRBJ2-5	CSASYRRSVQETQYF
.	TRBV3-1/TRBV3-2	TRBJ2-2	CASSNLQGRSGELFF
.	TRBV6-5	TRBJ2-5	CASRIQGLETQYF
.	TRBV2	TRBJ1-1	CASSPRVSGTEAFF
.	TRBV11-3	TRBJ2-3	CASSAQGTSTDTQYF
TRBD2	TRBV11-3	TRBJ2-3	CASSLDHRGGRTDTQYF
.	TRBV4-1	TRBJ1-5	CASSYDRNQPQHF
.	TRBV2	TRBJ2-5	CASSGASGTRWETQYF
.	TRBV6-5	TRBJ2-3	CASSYSREDTQYF